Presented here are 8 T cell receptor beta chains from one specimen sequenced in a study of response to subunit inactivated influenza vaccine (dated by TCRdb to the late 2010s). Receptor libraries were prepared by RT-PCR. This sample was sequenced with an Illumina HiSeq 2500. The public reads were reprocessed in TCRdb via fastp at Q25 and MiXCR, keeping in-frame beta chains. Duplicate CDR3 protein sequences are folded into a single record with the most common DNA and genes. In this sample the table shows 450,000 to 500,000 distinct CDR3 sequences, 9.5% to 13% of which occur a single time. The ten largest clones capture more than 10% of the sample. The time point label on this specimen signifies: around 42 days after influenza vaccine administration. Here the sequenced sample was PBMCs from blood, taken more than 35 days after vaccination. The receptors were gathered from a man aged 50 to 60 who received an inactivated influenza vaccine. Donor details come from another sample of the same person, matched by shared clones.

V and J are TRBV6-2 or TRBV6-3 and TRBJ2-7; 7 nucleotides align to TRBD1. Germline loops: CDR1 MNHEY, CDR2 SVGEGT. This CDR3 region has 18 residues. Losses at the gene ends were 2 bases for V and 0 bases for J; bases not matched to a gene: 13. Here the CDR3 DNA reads TGTGCCAGCAGTTACGGGACGTTGAGGGGGCGTAGCTCCTACGAGCAGTACTTC. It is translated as CASSYGTLRGRSSYEQYF.

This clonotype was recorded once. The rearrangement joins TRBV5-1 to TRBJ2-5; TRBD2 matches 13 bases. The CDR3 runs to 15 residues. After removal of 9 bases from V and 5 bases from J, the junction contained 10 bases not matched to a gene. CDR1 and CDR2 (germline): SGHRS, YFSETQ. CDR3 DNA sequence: TGCGCCATCACCTACCAGACTAGCGGGGGGGAGACCCAGTACTTC. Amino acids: CAITYQTSGGETQYF.

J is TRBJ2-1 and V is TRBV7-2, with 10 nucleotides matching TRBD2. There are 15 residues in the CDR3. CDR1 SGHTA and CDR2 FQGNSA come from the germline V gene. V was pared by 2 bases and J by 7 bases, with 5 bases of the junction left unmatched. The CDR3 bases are TGTGCCAGCAGCTTACAGCGGGGGGGCCAGAATGAGCAGTTCTTC. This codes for CASSLQRGGQNEQFF.

The CDR3 bases are TGTGCCAGCAGTTATTACGGCGGCAGCAATCAGCCCCAGCATTTT. Translating gives CASSYYGGSNQPQHF. The J gene is TRBJ1-5, the V gene TRBV6-2 or TRBV6-3; D is unclear. V was clipped by 3 bases and J by 1 base, with 10 bases between them. This CDR3 spans 15 amino acids. Germline V gives CDR1 MNHEY, CDR2 SVGEGT.

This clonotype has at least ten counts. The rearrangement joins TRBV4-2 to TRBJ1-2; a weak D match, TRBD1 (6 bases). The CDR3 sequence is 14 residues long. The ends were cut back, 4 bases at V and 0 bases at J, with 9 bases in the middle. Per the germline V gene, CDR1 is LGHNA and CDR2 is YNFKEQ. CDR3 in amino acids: CASSRDTANYGYTF. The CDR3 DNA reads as TGTGCCAGCAGCCGGGACACAGCTAACTATGGCTACACCTTC.

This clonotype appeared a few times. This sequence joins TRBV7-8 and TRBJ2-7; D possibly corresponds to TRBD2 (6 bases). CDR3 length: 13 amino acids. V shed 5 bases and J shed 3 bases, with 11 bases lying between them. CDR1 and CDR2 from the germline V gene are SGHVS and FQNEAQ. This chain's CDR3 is CASSQGEVYEQYF. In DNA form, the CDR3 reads TGTGCCAGCAGCCAAGGGGAGGTCTACGAGCAGTACTTC.

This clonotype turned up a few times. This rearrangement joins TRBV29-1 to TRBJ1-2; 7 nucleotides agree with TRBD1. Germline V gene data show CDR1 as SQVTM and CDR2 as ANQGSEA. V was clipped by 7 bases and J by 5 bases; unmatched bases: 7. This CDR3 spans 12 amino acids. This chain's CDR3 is CSATGISYGYTF. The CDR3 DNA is TGCAGCGCGACAGGGATTTCGTATGGCTACACCTTC.

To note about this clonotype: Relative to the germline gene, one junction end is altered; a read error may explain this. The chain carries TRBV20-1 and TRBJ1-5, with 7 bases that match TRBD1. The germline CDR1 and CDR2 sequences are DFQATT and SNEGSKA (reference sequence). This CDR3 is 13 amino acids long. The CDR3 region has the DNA TGCAGTGCTAGACAGGGGGTCAATCAGCCCCACCATTTT. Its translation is CSARQGVNQPHHF.